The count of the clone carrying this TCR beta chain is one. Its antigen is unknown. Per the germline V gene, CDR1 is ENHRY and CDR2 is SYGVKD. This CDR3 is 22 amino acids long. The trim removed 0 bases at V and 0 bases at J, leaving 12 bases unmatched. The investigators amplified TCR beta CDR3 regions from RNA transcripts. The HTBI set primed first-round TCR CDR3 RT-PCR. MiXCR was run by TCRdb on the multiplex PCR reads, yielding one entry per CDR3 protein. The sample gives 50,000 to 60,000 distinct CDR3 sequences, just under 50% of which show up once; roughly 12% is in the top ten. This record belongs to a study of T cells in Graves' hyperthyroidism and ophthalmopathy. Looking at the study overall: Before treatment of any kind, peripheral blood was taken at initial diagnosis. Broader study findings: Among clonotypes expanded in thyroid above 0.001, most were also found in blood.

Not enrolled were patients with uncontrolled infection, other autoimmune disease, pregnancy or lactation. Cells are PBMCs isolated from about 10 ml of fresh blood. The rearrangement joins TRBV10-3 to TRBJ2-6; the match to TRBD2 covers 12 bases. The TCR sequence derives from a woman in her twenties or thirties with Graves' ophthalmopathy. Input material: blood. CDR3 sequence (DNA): TGTGCCATCAGTGAGTCATTAGGGTCTAGCGGGAGGGCAACCTCTGGGGCCAACGTCCTGACTTTC. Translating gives CAISESLGSSGRATSGANVLTF.